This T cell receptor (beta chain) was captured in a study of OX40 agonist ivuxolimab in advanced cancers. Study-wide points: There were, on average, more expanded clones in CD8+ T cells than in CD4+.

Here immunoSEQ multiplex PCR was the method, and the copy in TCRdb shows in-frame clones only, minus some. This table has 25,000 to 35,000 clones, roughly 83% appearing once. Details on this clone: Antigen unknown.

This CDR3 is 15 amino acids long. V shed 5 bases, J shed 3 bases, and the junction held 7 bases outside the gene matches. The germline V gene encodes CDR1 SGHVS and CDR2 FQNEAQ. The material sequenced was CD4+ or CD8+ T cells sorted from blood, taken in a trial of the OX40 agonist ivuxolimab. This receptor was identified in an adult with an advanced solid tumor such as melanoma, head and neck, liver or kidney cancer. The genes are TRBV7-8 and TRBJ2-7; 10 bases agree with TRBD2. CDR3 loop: CASSQHTSGIYEQYF. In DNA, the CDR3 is TGTGCCAGCAGCCAACACACTAGCGGGATCTACGAGCAGTACTTC.